The subject of this entry is one T cell receptor (beta chain). Its specificity is not known. The entry originates in a study of shared clonotypes between healthy human individuals. Study results and limitations: Blood was the only sampled material, and tissue repertoires likely differ. Across subsets, estimated richness was generally greater for naive than for memory populations.

Germline assignment: CDR1 MDHEN and CDR2 SYDVKM. The trim removed 4 bases at V and 2 bases at J, leaving 7 bases unmatched. This CDR3 spans 15 amino acids. The protocol was immunoSEQ multiplex PCR, while the TCRdb copy is restricted to in-frame clones and leaves out a portion. Here the sample spans about 1.1 million clones, 75% to 80% being singletons. Sequenced: memory CD4+ T cells from PBMCs. Documented subset: CD45RA-negative fraction. The source of this sequence is a man aged 18 to 29 in good health. Some clones in this sample may be carry-over from other donors' samples. The rearrangement uses TRBV28 and TRBJ2-5; 7 nucleotides agree with TRBD1. This CDR3 is CASSSPGTAQETQYF. As DNA, the CDR3 is TGTGCCAGCAGTTCCCCCGGGACAGCACAAGAGACCCAGTACTTC.